The next 5 T cell receptor beta chains were all read from a single sample in a study of blood T cell repertoires in COVID-19 (dated by TCRdb to 2020 to 2022). Receptor amplification or capture employed the immunoSEQ multiplex PCR assay. TCRdb took this table from immuneACCESS and kept in-frame rearrangements with V and J called. Such tables lack part of the clones; where checked against another copy, unresolved V genes explain under half of the gap, and the rest is unexplained. The sample has about 250,000 clones on record, around 91% of them singletons. The ten top clones hold 2.4% of the sample. The specimen was PBMCs or T cells enriched from blood (not recorded which). Every receptor here comes from a woman aged 18 to 35 who had recovered from COVID-19.

The V and J genes are TRBV18 and TRBJ1-3; D unclear. The CDR3 contains 12 residues. The germline V and J ends were trimmed by 6 bases and 8 bases, with 11 bases remaining between them. Germline-derived CDR1 and CDR2 are KGHSH and LQKENI. The CDR3 loop is CASSPDMDTIYF. In nucleotides, the CDR3 is TGTGCCAGCTCGCCAGACATGGACACCATATATTTT.

The rearrangement uses TRBV3-1 (or the pseudogene TRBV3-2) and TRBJ2-3; TRBD2 aligns across 10 bases. The V segment lost 4 bases and the J segment 1 base; nucleotides outside the gene matches: 11. CDR1 and CDR2 from the germline V gene are LGHDT and YNNKEL (reference sequence). The CDR3 covers 18 residues. The CDR3 region is CASSPPRLAGAGTDTQYF. The CDR3 DNA is TGTGCCAGCAGCCCCCCCCGGCTAGCGGGGGCCGGCACAGATACGCAGTATTTT.

J is TRBJ2-7 and V is TRBV6-5; D might be TRBD2 (5 bases). Trimming pared 0 bases from V and 6 bases from J, leaving 9 bases between. The CDR3 is 13 amino acids. CDR1 MNHEY and CDR2 SVGAGI come from the germline V gene. The CDR3 DNA sequence: TGTGCCAGCAGTTACTCGGACGAGGGCGAGCAGTACTTC. Translation gives CASSYSDEGEQYF.

The CDR3 region has the DNA TGTGCCAGCGAACCTGGGGGGGCCCCCTACTCCTACGAGCAGTACTTC. This translates into CASEPGGAPYSYEQYF. The V call is TRBV7-8, the J call TRBJ2-7; a weak D match, TRBD2 (7 bases). Between the trimmed V and J ends, which lost 8 bases and 0 bases, there was a span of 20 bases. Germline CDR1 SGHVS, CDR2 FQNEAQ. CDR3 length equals 16 residues.

The rearrangement uses TRBV2 and TRBJ2-1, with TRBD1 matching over 10 bases. The ends lost 2 bases at V and 4 bases at J; junction bases unmatched: 8. CDR1 is SNHLY, CDR2 FYNNEI, per germline. The CDR3 runs 17 residues. CDR3 DNA sequence: TGTGCCAGCAGTGAAATAATTCGGACAGGGGGGTACAATGAGCAGTTCTTC. Protein: CASSEIIRTGGYNEQFF.